This TCR beta chain came from a study of early T cells in non-severe SARS-CoV-2 infection. Findings of the study overall: Matches to VDJdb favored anti-spike CD8 responses and missed private and CD4 specificities.

MiXCR, run by TCRdb on the 5' RACE reads, gives a single entry per CDR3 protein. The table has around 98,000 distinct CDR3 sequences, 11% seen once. To note about this clonotype: The target antigen is unknown.

CDR1 and CDR2 from the germline V gene are KGHDR and SFDVKD. The trim removed 4 bases at V and 5 bases at J, leaving 4 bases unmatched. This CDR3 has 13 amino acids. This sequence joins TRBV24-1 and TRBJ2-7; TRBD1 matches at 7 bases. Sequenced material: whole blood. This sequence originates from an adult who was a healthcare worker with PCR-confirmed SARS-CoV-2 infection or an uninfected control (not recorded which). CDR3 region: CATSELGGDEQYF. For the CDR3, the DNA is TGTGCCACCAGTGAACTAGGGGGCGACGAGCAGTACTTC.